The sequence of this TCR beta chain was determined in a study of sequential checkpoint blockade in melanoma. This table comes from immunoSEQ multiplex PCR, and its TCRdb copy is limited to in-frame clones, with some not included. The sample has around 5,100 clones, approximately 35% seen once. This clone is medium-sized within its sample. Treatment indicated: randomized to nivolumab then ipilimumab (arm A) or the reverse (arm B). The clonotype was recovered from a human donor with melanoma. The sample in question was tumor tissue (inferred from file names), obtained from a patient given nivolumab and ipilimumab in sequence.

CDR3 amino acids: CASSLTGLAGVQETQYF. CDR3 coding DNA: TGTGCCAGCAGTTTAACTGGACTAGCGGGAGTTCAAGAGACCCAGTACTTC. The gene calls are TRBV28 and TRBJ2-5; 13 bases fit TRBD2. The CDR3 is 17 amino acids. The germline V gene has CDR1 MDHEN and CDR2 SYDVKM. Germline trimming cut 2 bases from V and 2 bases from J; bases unmatched to any gene: 5. The complete variable domain, with remaining parts taken from reference TRBV28 and TRBJ2-5, reads DVKVTQSSRYLVKRTGEKVFLECVQDMDHENMFWYRQDPGLGLRLIYFSYDVKMKEKGDIPEGYSVSREKKERFSLILESASTNQTSMYLCASSLTGLAGVQETQYFGPGTRLLVL.